Following are 17 T cell receptor beta chains from one sample sequenced in a study of cytomegalovirus exposure and HLA in healthy donors. PCR primers comprised 60 Vbeta and 13 Jbeta primers. The assay was immunoSEQ multiplex PCR, and TCRdb's table has in-frame clones only and misses some. The sample has about 190,000 clones; over 65% are singletons. The sample comprised PBMCs. Every receptor here comes from a woman aged 45-59 years in good health and CMV-seropositive.

The rearrangement links TRBV2 to TRBJ2-5, with a tentative D call TRBD1 (5 bases). CDR1 is SNHLY and CDR2 is FYNNEI in the germline V gene. The CDR3 is 14 residues long. The ends were cut back, 7 bases at V and 2 bases at J, with 14 bases in the middle. CDR3 sequence reads: CASNSDRGQETQYF. In nucleotides, the CDR3 is TGTGCCAGCAATTCTGACAGAGGTCAAGAGACCCAGTACTTC.

The chain combines TRBV6-1 with TRBJ1-2, with D tentatively TRBD1 (6 bases). The CDR3 extends over 14 amino acids. The ends were cut back, 2 bases at V and 8 bases at J, with 15 bases in the middle. CDR1 and CDR2 from the germline V gene are MNHNS and SASEGT. Written as DNA, the CDR3 is TGTGCCAGCAGTGAATCCGGGACATTACAGGGCTACACCTTC. This gives the protein CASSESGTLQGYTF.

On this clone: Its ends do not fully match the called genes, so a read error is possible. The chain joins TRBV7-9 to TRBJ2-5; 8 nucleotides agree with TRBD1. Germline loops: CDR1 SEHNR, CDR2 FQNEAQ (reference sequence). There are 17 residues in the CDR3. CDR3 bases: TGTTCCAGCAGCCCCCGCCGGGAGACAGGGGTTTTAGAGACCCAGTACTTC. Translation gives CSSSPRRETGVLETQYF.

Here the CDR3 reads CASSLGSSYNSPLHF. The CDR3 DNA reads TGTGCCAGCAGCTTAGGGAGCTCCTATAATTCACCCCTCCACTTT. The chain carries TRBV7-2 and TRBJ1-6, with D unresolved. Germline lookup yields CDR1 SGHTA and CDR2 FQGNSA. Trimming removed 1 base from V and 0 bases from J, with 4 bases in between. The CDR3 has 15 amino acids.

This rearrangement joins TRBV2 to TRBJ2-3; tentative D call: TRBD2 (6 bases). Looked up from germline, CDR1 is SNHLY and CDR2 is FYNNEI. This CDR3 has 14 amino acids. The ends were cut back, 4 bases at V and 5 bases at J, with 13 bases in the middle. As DNA, the CDR3 is TGTGCCAGCAGTGGCACTAGCCGGGAAGATACGCAGTATTTT. It translates to CASSGTSREDTQYF.

The chain couples TRBV5-1 to TRBJ1-2; 7 nucleotides agree with TRBD1. This CDR3 region has 15 residues. Per the germline V gene, CDR1 is SGHRS and CDR2 is YFSETQ. After removal of 4 bases from V and 0 bases from J, the junction contained 6 bases not matched to a gene. CDR3 sequence reads: CASSRDSKPNYGYTF. The CDR3 DNA is TGCGCCAGCAGCAGGGACAGCAAGCCTAACTATGGCTACACCTTC. The full variable domain, completed using reference TRBV5-1 and TRBJ1-2, is KAGVTQTPRYLIKTRGQQVTLSCSPISGHRSVSWYQQTPGQGLQFLFEYFSETQRNKGNFPGRFSGRQFSNSRSEMNVSTLELGDSALYLCASSRDSKPNYGYTFGSGTRLTVV.

The rearrangement uses TRBV4-1 and TRBJ2-3; D gene ambiguous. V was clipped by 1 base and J by 0 bases, with 8 bases between them. The CDR3 extends over 15 amino acids. Germline-derived CDR1 and CDR2 are MGHRA and YSYEKL. The CDR3 spells CASSQAEPSTDTQYF. The DNA of the CDR3 is TGCGCCAGCAGCCAAGCGGAGCCTAGCACAGATACGCAGTATTTT.

The chain couples TRBV10-1 to TRBJ1-1; maybe TRBD1 (5 bases). Trimming removed 4 bases at V and 1 base at J, with 7 bases between. Germline CDR1 and CDR2: WNHNN and SYGVQD (reference sequence). The CDR3 is 13 residues long. The CDR3 sequence is CASSATGNTEAFF. CDR3 nucleotide sequence: TGCGCCAGCAGTGCAACAGGGAACACTGAAGCTTTCTTT.

V and J are TRBV5-1 and TRBJ1-5; D gene ambiguous. From germline, CDR1 is SGHRS and CDR2 YFSETQ. The CDR3 covers 14 residues. Trimming removed 4 bases from V and 6 bases from J, with 14 bases in between. The CDR3 sequence is CASSTDGGAQPQHF. CDR3 bases: TGCGCCAGCAGCACGGACGGAGGTGCTCAGCCCCAGCATTTT. Using reference TRBV5-1 and TRBJ1-5 for the parts outside the CDR3, the full variable domain is KAGVTQTPRYLIKTRGQQVTLSCSPISGHRSVSWYQQTPGQGLQFLFEYFSETQRNKGNFPGRFSGRQFSNSRSEMNVSTLELGDSALYLCASSTDGGAQPQHFGDGTRLSIL.

The CDR3 coding sequence is TGTGCCAGCAGGTCTTACTACGAGCAGTACTTC. Protein sequence: CASRSYYEQYF. The chain recombines TRBV2 with TRBJ2-5; unclear D gene. The end of the DNA aligns better with TRBJ2-7, so the J call may be wrong. Germline CDR1 SNHLY, CDR2 FYNNEI. The CDR3 contains 11 residues.

As concerns this clone: The junction departs from the called germline gene at one end, perhaps through a read error. V and J are TRBV7-9 and TRBJ1-6; 8 nucleotides align to TRBD1. The germline CDR1 and CDR2 sequences are SEHNR and FQNEAQ (reference sequence). The CDR3 spans 15 residues. In nucleotides, the CDR3 is TGTTCCAGCAGCCCGGACAGGGTTGGGAATTCACCCCTCCACTTT. This encodes CSSSPDRVGNSPLHF.

The V gene is TRBV7-9, the J gene TRBJ2-7; possibly TRBD1 for D (6 bases). This CDR3 spans 14 amino acids. With 5 bases removed from V and 0 bases from J, the gap between germline ends came to 11 bases. Germline values: CDR1 SEHNR, CDR2 FQNEAQ (reference sequence). The CDR3 sequence: CASSARDTSYEQYF. Written as DNA, the CDR3 is TGTGCCAGCAGCGCCCGGGACACCTCCTACGAGCAGTACTTC.

The chain has TRBV5-4 and TRBJ2-7; the D gene is possibly TRBD1 (7 bases). Germline V gene sequence: CDR1 SGHNT, CDR2 YYREEE (reference sequence). Trimming shortened V by 3 bases and J by 0 bases, and 10 bases separated the two germline ends. CDR3 length: 14 amino acids. The CDR3 DNA reads TGTGCCAGCAGCTCCAGGGGGGACTCCTACGAGCAGTACTTC. This translates into CASSSRGDSYEQYF.

The chain links TRBV11-2 to TRBJ2-5; 11 nucleotides match TRBD2. With 5 bases clipped from V and 8 bases from J, the junction kept 10 bases outside the gene matches. The CDR3 totals 15 residues. Germline-derived CDR1 and CDR2 are SGHAT and FQNNGV. The CDR3 loop is CASSATSGGQVTQYF. CDR3 in DNA: TGTGCCAGCAGCGCCACTAGCGGGGGCCAGGTTACCCAGTACTTC.

This clone was observed a single time. The chain couples TRBV7-3 to TRBJ2-3; D might be TRBD2 (5 bases). Trimming removed 11 bases at V and 1 base at J, with 16 bases between. The CDR3 consists of 14 residues. CDR1 and CDR2 (germline): SGHTA, FQGTGA. In DNA, the CDR3 is TGTGCCTGTAAGGCGGGTCAGCGCACAGATACGCAGTATTTT. Translating it yields CACKAGQRTDTQYF.

The rearrangement uses TRBV7-9 and TRBJ1-1; TRBD1 aligns across 7 bases. Germline loops: CDR1 SEHNR, CDR2 FQNEAQ (reference sequence). The CDR3 runs 17 residues. Germline trimming cut 1 base from V and 8 bases from J; bases unmatched to any gene: 16. The CDR3: CASSLGQGYSGLAEAFF. CDR3 sequence (DNA): TGTGCCAGCAGCTTAGGACAGGGATACTCCGGTTTGGCAGAAGCTTTCTTT.

J is TRBJ2-7 and V is TRBV4-2; D might be TRBD2 (6 bases). This CDR3 has 15 residues. Per the germline V gene, CDR1 is LGHNA and CDR2 is YNFKEQ. V was clipped by 2 bases and J by 2 bases, with 13 bases between them. The CDR3, as DNA: TGTGCCAGCAGCCAAAATTGGGACTCAGCCTACGAGCAGTACTTC. This codes for CASSQNWDSAYEQYF.